This is a list of T cell receptor beta chains from one sample in a study of blood T cell repertoires in COVID-19. Some clones are missing from TCRdb's copy, which holds only in-frame ones; the method was immunoSEQ multiplex PCR. The sample records 14,000 to 15,000 clones, 80% to 95% being singletons. Sequencing was carried out using peripheral blood. The receptors stem from a human donor with active COVID-19. The donor label of this sample is uncertain. Both conserved end residues are part of each CDR3. The D gene is left open where the match is weak. Rows give clone size only sometimes, using once, few, many, or a class for an expanded clone.

>TRBD2|TRBJ2-2|NA|TRBV5-6
CASSLWGGYFNTGELFF
TGTGCCAGCAGCTTGTGGGGAGGGTACTTTAACACCGGGGAGCTGTTTTTT
>NA|TRBJ2-7|once|TRBV5-1
CASSVAGTSTYEQYF
TGCGCCAGCAGCGTAGCCGGGACATCGACCTACGAGCAGTACTTC
>NA|TRBJ2-5|NA|TRBV4-3
CASSQDIERTQYF
TGCGCCAGCAGCCAAGATATTGAGAGGACCCAGTACTTC
>NA|TRBJ1-2|NA|TRBV6-1
CASSEFLRGRGYTF
TGTGCCAGCAGTGAATTTCTCAGGGGCCGGGGCTACACCTTC
>TRBD1|TRBJ2-2|NA|TRBV6-2/TRBV6-3
CASSSAYRGRAGELFF
TGTGCCAGCAGTTCAGCCTACAGGGGGCGAGCCGGGGAGCTGTTTTTT
>TRBD2|TRBJ2-5|NA|TRBV5-1
CASSSGGTSVAETQYF
TGCGCCAGCAGCTCTGGGGGGACTAGCGTTGCAGAGACCCAGTACTTC
>TRBD2|TRBJ2-2|NA|TRBV25-1
CASSRRGAGELFF
TGTGCCAGCAGTCGCCGGGGGGCCGGGGAGCTGTTTTTT
>TRBD1|TRBJ2-7|once|TRBV28
CASSPGQEYEQYF
TGTGCCAGCAGTCCGGGACAGGAGTACGAGCAGTACTTC
>TRBD1|TRBJ2-3|NA|TRBV4-3
CASSQASGQGKFTDTQYF
TGCGCCAGCAGCCAAGCGTCAGGACAGGGGAAGTTCACAGATACGCAGTATTTT
>NA|TRBJ1-2|NA|TRBV19
CASRPGLRGYTF
TGTGCCAGTAGACCAGGGTTGAGGGGCTACACCTTC
>NA|TRBJ2-7|NA|TRBV27
CASSSGAVLSYEQYF
TGTGCCAGCAGTTCCGGAGCGGTACTTTCCTACGAGCAGTACTTC
>NA|TRBJ2-1|NA|TRBV6-2/TRBV6-3
CASSYVQGTRYNEQFF
TGTGCCAGCAGTTACGTACAGGGTACCCGATACAATGAGCAGTTCTTC
>NA|TRBJ2-7|NA|TRBV7-2
CASSFGQGDSYEQYF
TGTGCCAGCAGCTTTGGGCAGGGTGACTCCTACGAGCAGTACTTC
>NA|TRBJ1-2|NA|TRBV10-3
CAIQGMGLAYGYTF
TGTGCCATACAGGGTATGGGTTTGGCCTATGGCTACACCTTC
>NA|TRBJ1-1|NA|TRBV6-5
CASSPEQGNTEAFF
TGTGCCAGCAGCCCAGAACAGGGGAACACTGAAGCTTTCTTT
>NA|TRBJ2-2|NA|TRBV19
CASSPEPGQVYTGELFF
TGTGCCAGTAGTCCGGAACCGGGACAAGTTTACACCGGGGAGCTGTTTTTT
>NA|TRBJ2-1|NA|TRBV21-1
CASSPAESWTAYNEQFF
TGTGCCAGCAGCCCAGCAGAATCATGGACTGCCTACAATGAGCAGTTCTTC
>NA|TRBJ2-1|NA|TRBV6-2/TRBV6-3
CASSLAVRYNEQFF
TGTGCCAGCAGCCTCGCCGTCCGGTACAATGAGCAGTTCTTC
>TRBD2|TRBJ2-7|NA|TRBV14
CASRRGGSYEQYF
TGTGCCAGCAGGCGGGGAGGGTCCTACGAGCAGTACTTC
>TRBD1|TRBJ1-2|NA|TRBV28
CASKQTGEGTGTF
TGTGCCAGCAAACAGACAGGGGAGGGGACTGGAACCTTC